Listed below are T cell receptor beta chains from one sample, sequenced in a study of shared clonotypes between healthy human individuals. The table came from immunoSEQ multiplex PCR; TCRdb's copy has only in-frame clones and leaves some out. Of 400,000 to 600,000 clones in the sample, 60% to 80% are singletons; the top ten hold about 12%. Sequenced input: PBMCs. The source is a woman aged 40 to 50 in good health. Some clones in this sample may be carry-over from other donors' samples. The CDR3 runs from the conserved cysteine through the conserved F or W. The order of the fields is D gene, J gene, V gene, clone size, CDR3 DNA, CDR3 protein. A D gene is named only where the DNA matches it firmly. Where a row states a size, it is once, few, many or the class of an expanded clone; other rows omit it.

>.|TRBJ1-6|TRBV28|once
TGTGCCAGCAGGACCGACAGGACTTCACCCCTCCACTTT
CASRTDRTSPLHF
>TRBD2|TRBJ2-4|TRBV30|.
TGTGCCTGGAGTGGGGGGACTAGCGGGGAAAAAAACATTCAGTACTTC
CAWSGGTSGEKNIQYF
>.|TRBJ2-7|TRBV7-9|.
TGTGCCAGCAGCTTAGCGCTAGCGCTCGGCGAGCAGTACTTC
CASSLALALGEQYF
>TRBD1|TRBJ1-2|TRBV7-9|few
TGTGCCAGCAGCTTAACCGGGACAGACTATGGCTACACCTTC
CASSLTGTDYGYTF
>.|TRBJ1-5|TRBV6-1|.
TGTGCCAGCAGTGAAGCGCCCACGATCCCGAACAGTTATAGCAATCAGCCCCAGCATTTT
CASSEAPTIPNSYSNQPQHF
>TRBD2|TRBJ2-2|TRBV28|.
TGTGCCAGCAGATTAGCGGGAGGGGGGACCGGGGAGCTGTTTTTT
CASRLAGGGTGELFF
>TRBD1|TRBJ1-1|TRBV5-1|.
TGCGCCAGCAGCTTGCAGGGGGTGAGTTTCGGGAACACTGAAGCTTTCTTT
CASSLQGVSFGNTEAFF
>.|TRBJ1-2|TRBV7-3|.
TGTGCCAGCAGCTTTCAGGACCTCTATGGCTACACCTTC
CASSFQDLYGYTF
>.|TRBJ1-5|TRBV10-3|.
TGTGCCATCAGTGAGTCTACCGTCCGGGGTCAGCCCCAGCATTTT
CAISESTVRGQPQHF
>TRBD2|TRBJ2-3|TRBV5-1|.
TGCGCCAGCAGCTTGGGGACTAGCGTGAGCACAGATACGCAGTATTTT
CASSLGTSVSTDTQYF
>.|TRBJ2-7|TRBV18|.
TGTGCCAGCTCACCGCCCGTTTTTGGCGGGTTAGGGGAGCAGTACTTC
CASSPPVFGGLGEQYF
>TRBD2|TRBJ2-1|TRBV2|.
TGTGCCAGCAGACCACTAGCGGGAGTGGGCAATGAGCAGTTCTTC
CASRPLAGVGNEQFF
>.|TRBJ2-5|TRBV11-2|.
TGTGCCAGCAGCGAAAACCAAGAGACCCAGTACTTC
CASSENQETQYF
>TRBD2|TRBJ2-3|TRBV9|.
TGTGCCAGCAGCCCGGGAAGACTAGCGGGAGTTACAGATACGCAGTATTTT
CASSPGRLAGVTDTQYF
>TRBD1|TRBJ2-7|TRBV5-1|.
TGCGCCAGCAGCGTGACAGGGCCCACCTACGAGCAGTACTTC
CASSVTGPTYEQYF
>.|TRBJ2-7|TRBV2|.
TGTGCCAGCATTGGGGACCGCCACTCCTACGAGCAGTACTTC
CASIGDRHSYEQYF
>TRBD1|TRBJ1-5|TRBV9|.
TGTGCCAGCAGCGTAGGAGGGGGCGCCGATCAGCCCCAGCATTTT
CASSVGGGADQPQHF
>TRBD1|TRBJ2-3|TRBV7-7|many
TGTGCTAGCAGCCGAAGACAGGGGGATACGCAGTATTTT
CASSRRQGDTQYF
>.|TRBJ2-4|TRBV19|.
TGTGCCAGCTCCACGACTATCAAAAACATTCAGTACTTC
CASSTTIKNIQYF
>.|TRBJ1-2|TRBV6-5|.
TGTGCCAGCAGTTACTCAGACAGATACTATGGCTACACCTTC
CASSYSDRYYGYTF
>TRBD1|TRBJ2-5|TRBV28|.
TGTGCCAGCAGCGTACAGGGGGCTTTTCAAGAGACCCAGTACTTC
CASSVQGAFQETQYF
>.|TRBJ1-5|TRBV2|.
TGTGCCAGCAGTGAATCCAGACTGGAGGCCCAGCCCCAGCATTTT
CASSESRLEAQPQHF
>TRBD2|TRBJ2-1|TRBV28|.
TGTGCCAGCAGCATAAGCGGGAGCTCCTACAATGAGCAGTTCTTC
CASSISGSSYNEQFF
>.|TRBJ2-1|TRBV2|few
TGTGCCAGTTGCATAAGCTCCTACAATGAGCAGTTCTTC
CASCISSYNEQFF
>TRBD2|TRBJ2-1|TRBV7-2|few
TGTGCCAGCAGCTTAGGAACTAGCGCCAATGAGCAGTTCTTC
CASSLGTSANEQFF
>.|TRBJ1-1|TRBV18|.
TGTGCCAGCTCACCACAGGGTACGGGAGGGGCTGAAGCTTTCTTT
CASSPQGTGGAEAFF
>TRBD2|TRBJ2-1|TRBV4-3|.
TGCGCCAGCAGCCAAGATCCCAGGCGGGAGTCCTACAATGAGCAGTTCTTC
CASSQDPRRESYNEQFF
>.|TRBJ1-6|TRBV10-3|.
TGTGCCATCAGGGGACTTGGGGGGGATTCACCCCTCCACTTT
CAIRGLGGDSPLHF
>.|TRBJ2-3|TRBV29-1|.
TGCAGCGTAAAATCAGATACGCAGTATTTT
CSVKSDTQYF
>.|TRBJ1-1|TRBV28|few
TGTGCCAGCAGTTTATTCCACTCTCGCTACACTGAAGCTTTCTTT
CASSLFHSRYTEAFF
>.|TRBJ2-1|TRBV4-2|.
TGTGCCAGCAGCCCCTTCGAAGGCCCCTACAATGAGCAGTTCTTC
CASSPFEGPYNEQFF
>TRBD1|TRBJ2-1|TRBV7-3|.
TGTGCCAGCAGCTTGGGGACAGAGTACAATGAGCAGTTCTTC
CASSLGTEYNEQFF
>.|TRBJ1-1|TRBV7-9|.
TGTGCCAGCAGCCCCCGCCAGGCGGCTGTGAACACTGAAGCTTTCTTT
CASSPRQAAVNTEAFF
>.|TRBJ2-6|TRBV5-4|.
TGTGCCAGCAGCGCGACAGCGGTAAACTCTGGGGCCAACGTCCTGACTTTC
CASSATAVNSGANVLTF
>.|TRBJ2-7|TRBV9|.
TGTGCCAGCAGCGTGGGGCCAGGCCTCTCCTACGAGCAGTACTTC
CASSVGPGLSYEQYF
>TRBD1|TRBJ2-3|TRBV11-2|.
TGTGCCAGCAGCTTCAGGGGGACGACAGATACGCAGTATTTT
CASSFRGTTDTQYF
>.|TRBJ2-3|TRBV2|.
TGTGCCACCACACGGGCCCCCGCACCAGATACGCAGTATTTT
CATTRAPAPDTQYF
>.|TRBJ1-1|TRBV5-6|few
TGTGCCAGCCAGCAGGGGCTCAGGACTGAAGCTTTCTTT
CASQQGLRTEAFF
>.|TRBJ2-5|TRBV18|few
TGTGCCAGCTCACCACAGGGGCAAGAGACCCAGTACTTC
CASSPQGQETQYF
>.|TRBJ2-2|TRBV6-5|.
TGTGCCAGCAGAGAGACAGGGAGGTTCACCGGGGAGCTGTTTTTT
CASRETGRFTGELFF
>.|TRBJ2-3|TRBV9|.
TGTGCCAGCAGCGTAGGTGGGAGCCCCCCCACAGATACGCAGTATTTT
CASSVGGSPPTDTQYF
>TRBD1|TRBJ2-7|TRBV28|.
TGTGCCAGCCGACAGGGGGGGAGGAGCGAGCAGTACTTC
CASRQGGRSEQYF
>.|TRBJ1-2|TRBV6-4|.
TGTGCCACTGCGGAAGGTAACTATGGCTACACCTTC
CATAEGNYGYTF
>.|TRBJ2-5|TRBV11-2|.
TGTGCCAGCAGCTTAGCCGGGGGGCTGGCCGAGACCCAGTACTTC
CASSLAGGLAETQYF
>TRBD1|TRBJ1-2|TRBV27|few
TGTGCCAGCAGATATGGAACAGGGGATGGCTACACCTTC
CASRYGTGDGYTF
>TRBD2|TRBJ2-5|TRBV2|few
TGTGCCAGCAGTAAAGCGGGAAAAGAGACCCAGTACTTC
CASSKAGKETQYF
>TRBD2|TRBJ2-7|TRBV5-1|.
TGCGCCAGCAGCTTGGGGGTAGCGGGAGGGACCTACGAGCAGTACTTC
CASSLGVAGGTYEQYF
>TRBD2|TRBJ2-7|TRBV28|.
TGTGCCAGCAGACTAGCGGGGGGCTACGAGCAGTACTTC
CASRLAGGYEQYF
>TRBD2|TRBJ2-1|TRBV9|.
TGTGCCAGCAGCGTACTGGCGGGAGGGGTGATGACCTACAATGAGCAGTTCTTC
CASSVLAGGVMTYNEQFF
>.|TRBJ1-2|TRBV18|.
TGTGCCAGCTCACCCACGCAGAGGGACTTGGGACCGGGCTACACCTTC
CASSPTQRDLGPGYTF
>TRBD2|TRBJ2-7|TRBV18|.
TGTGCCAGCTCACCACCGGGGACTAGCGGGAGGTACGAGCAGTACTTC
CASSPPGTSGRYEQYF
>TRBD2|TRBJ2-3|TRBV6-5|.
TGTGCCAGCAGTTACTCATCGAGCGGGATGACAGATACGCAGTATTTT
CASSYSSSGMTDTQYF
>TRBD2|TRBJ2-7|TRBV28|once
TGTGCCAGCCACGGTGGCGGGAGTATAGGCGAGCAGTACTTC
CASHGGGSIGEQYF
>.|TRBJ1-2|TRBV4-1|.
TGCGCCAGCAGCCAAGGCGGATTATACTTTTATGGCTACACCTTC
CASSQGGLYFYGYTF
>TRBD2|TRBJ2-1|TRBV5-1|.
TGCGCCAGCAGGTTTCCCGGGACTAGCGGGAGTAGCTCCTACAATGAGCAGTTCTTC
CASRFPGTSGSSSYNEQFF